One and the same sample provided the 21 T cell receptor beta chains below, sequenced in a study of T cells after yellow fever vaccination. TCRdb re-derived calls from the 5' RACE reads in MiXCR, one entry per CDR3 protein. The table shows about 320,000 distinct CDR3 sequences, with 3.5% to 4.5% occurring only once. The sample was PBMCs, taken 15 days after the yellow fever booster vaccination. These receptors all come from a man between 18 and 35 years old who received the YFV17D yellow fever vaccine.

This clonotype was counted at least ten times. The J gene is TRBJ2-3, the V gene TRBV5-1; the match to TRBD1 covers 8 bases. V trimming: 3 bases; J trimming: 7 bases; junction bases outside the gene matches: 4. Per germline, CDR1 SGHRS and CDR2 YFSETQ. This CDR3 is 13 amino acids long. CDR3: CASSWTGLNTQYF. The CDR3 bases are TGCGCCAGCAGCTGGACAGGGCTGAATACGCAGTATTTT. Variable domain in full (rest from reference TRBV5-1 and TRBJ2-3): KAGVTQTPRYLIKTRGQQVTLSCSPISGHRSVSWYQQTPGQGLQFLFEYFSETQRNKGNFPGRFSGRQFSNSRSEMNVSTLELGDSALYLCASSWTGLNTQYFGPGTRLTVL.

This clonotype was seen at least ten times. The chain carries TRBV7-2 and TRBJ1-1; perhaps TRBD1 as D (6 bases). The V end was cut by 5 bases, the J end by 1 base, with 14 bases between. This CDR3 comprises 15 residues. Germline V CDR1 and CDR2: SGHTA, FQGNSA. The CDR3 DNA sequence: TGTGCCAGCAGCCCCGAGGGGGGGGCGAACACTGAAGCTTTCTTT. As protein: CASSPEGGANTEAFF.

The chain has TRBV4-1 and TRBJ2-1; TRBD2 matches at 7 bases. This CDR3 contains 16 residues. Germline CDR1 reads MGHRA; CDR2 reads YSYEKL. V shed 0 bases and J 5 bases; nucleotides not matched to a gene: 7. CDR3 in DNA: TGCGCCAGCAGCCAAGAAGCGAGCGGGGTAAACAATGAGCAGTTCTTC. Its protein product is CASSQEASGVNNEQFF.

The V call is TRBV12-3 or TRBV12-4, the J call TRBJ2-7, with 7 bases lining up with TRBD1. The length of the CDR3 is 13 residues. With 6 bases clipped from V and 2 bases from J, the junction kept 4 bases outside the gene matches. For the CDR3, the DNA is TGTGCCAGCAGCTACACAGGGGCCTACGAGCAGTACTTC. Residues: CASSYTGAYEQYF.

This clonotype was seen repeatedly, ten times or more. This chain links TRBV5-6 with TRBJ1-1; TRBD1 might be the D (5 bases). Per the germline V gene, CDR1 is SGHDT and CDR2 is YYEEEE. The V gene lost 4 bases and the J gene lost 6 bases, with 13 bases spanning the gap. The CDR3 covers 13 residues. Written as DNA, the CDR3 is TGTGCCAGCAGCCTCCTCGGGGGGTCTGAAGCTTTCTTT. It yields the protein CASSLLGGSEAFF.

The table lists this clonotype with many counts. The chain employs TRBV6-1 and TRBJ2-3, with D perhaps being TRBD1 or TRBD2 (5 bases each). The CDR3 runs to 14 residues. The V end was cut by 8 bases, the J end by 8 bases, with 20 bases between. CDR1 is MNHNS and CDR2 is SASEGT in the germline V gene. This CDR3 is CASLALLTRGTQYF. CDR3 in DNA: TGTGCCAGCCTGGCACTCTTAACTAGGGGTACGCAGTATTTT.

This clonotype appeared a few times. The V and J genes are TRBV27 and TRBJ2-3; 7 nucleotides agree with TRBD2. With V trimmed by 8 bases and J by 3 bases, 5 bases remained unmatched. The CDR3 has 13 amino acids. Germline loops: CDR1 MNHEY, CDR2 SMNVEV (reference sequence). CDR3 loop: CASPVGGTDTQYF. CDR3 in DNA: TGTGCCAGCCCCGTCGGGGGGACAGATACGCAGTATTTT.

The chain links TRBV12-3 or TRBV12-4 to TRBJ2-3; possible D gene TRBD2, 6 bases. The V end was cut by 7 bases, the J end by 0 bases, with 14 bases between. This CDR3 has 15 residues. For the CDR3, the DNA is TGTGCCAGCACTATCCCGGGACTGAGCACAGATACGCAGTATTTT. Translating it yields CASTIPGLSTDTQYF.

This clonotype has more than one count but fewer than ten. This chain connects TRBV20-1 to TRBJ2-3, with D possibly matching TRBD2 (6 bases). This CDR3 contains 14 residues. Trimming stripped 6 bases from V and 3 bases from J, with 16 bases between. The germline CDR1 and CDR2 sequences are DFQATT and SNEGSKA (reference sequence). The CDR3 region has the DNA TGCAGTGCGCGGGACTCCCGTCGAACAGATACGCAGTATTTT. It yields the protein CSARDSRRTDTQYF.

This clonotype was observed at least ten times. The chain has TRBV5-1 and TRBJ2-1; 10 nucleotides agree with TRBD2. The junction had 6 bases not matched to a gene; V was cut back by 3 bases and J by 0 bases. The germline V gene has CDR1 SGHRS and CDR2 YFSETQ. The CDR3 is 17 amino acids. CDR3 bases: TGCGCCAGCAGCTGGGGACTAGCGAGGACCTCCTACAATGAGCAGTTCTTC. Its translation is CASSWGLARTSYNEQFF.

This clonotype was detected a few times. The chain employs TRBV4-3 and TRBJ1-4; 7 bases map to TRBD1. The CDR3 is 16 amino acids. The germline V gene encodes CDR1 LGHNA and CDR2 YSLEER. The V gene end was trimmed by 4 bases and the J gene end by 5 bases; junction bases not matched to a gene: 10. The CDR3 nucleotides are TGCGCCAGCAGCCCCTGGATCGGGACAGCAAATGAAAAACTGTTTTTT. Protein product: CASSPWIGTANEKLFF.

In nucleotides, the CDR3 is TGTGCCAGCTCCTTCGACAGAATGACTGGAAACACCATATATTTT. Encoded protein: CASSFDRMTGNTIYF. The chain links TRBV18 to TRBJ1-3, with a weak D call TRBD1 (5 bases). Germline lookup yields CDR1 KGHSH and CDR2 LQKENI. Trimming took 6 bases from V and 2 from J, leaving 14 bases between them. CDR3 length: 15 amino acids.

The V call is TRBV7-8, the J call TRBJ1-1; a weak D match, TRBD1 (6 bases). This CDR3 comprises 14 residues. CDR1 and CDR2 (germline): SGHVS, FQNEAQ. Between the trimmed V and J ends, which lost 7 bases and 5 bases, there was a span of 17 bases. CDR3 loop: CASTSWGAGTEAFF. In DNA form, the CDR3 reads TGTGCCAGCACCTCTTGGGGGGCGGGTACTGAAGCTTTCTTT. The full variable domain, with the rest looked up from reference TRBV7-8 and TRBJ1-1, is GAGVSQSPRYKVAKRGQDVALRCDPISGHVSLFWYQQALGQGPEFLTYFQNEAQLDKSGLPSDRFFAERPEGSVSTLKIQRTQQEDSAVYLCASTSWGAGTEAFFGQGTRLTVV.

The V call is TRBV7-2, the J call TRBJ1-1; D gene ambiguous. The CDR3 has 11 amino acids. The V gene's germline CDR1 is SGHTA and CDR2 FQGNSA. Trimming cost V 6 bases and J 10 bases, with 12 bases left between them. The CDR3 DNA follows: TGTGCCAGCAGTTCCTCCGGGGTAGCTTTCTTT. Translation: CASSSSGVAFF.

This clonotype was picked up many times. The V and J genes are TRBV7-6 and TRBJ1-2, with TRBD1 as a possible D gene (6 bases). With 5 bases removed from V and 7 bases from J, the gap between germline ends came to 14 bases. This CDR3 has 13 residues. Germline V CDR1 and CDR2: SGHVS, FNYEAQ. The CDR3 bases are TGTGCCAGCAGCCCACGAGGGGGGTTTGGCTACACCTTC. It specifies CASSPRGGFGYTF.

This rearrangement joins TRBV13 to TRBJ2-6, with D maybe TRBD2 (5 bases). Trimming took off 5 bases at V and 2 bases at J, with 10 bases between the two ends. The germline V gene encodes CDR1 PRHDT and CDR2 FYEKMQ (reference sequence). The CDR3 extends over 15 amino acids. DNA of the CDR3: TGTGCCAGCAGCCACGAGGGAACTGGGGCCAACGTCCTGACTTTC. This sequence encodes CASSHEGTGANVLTF. The full variable domain, rest sourced from reference TRBV13 and TRBJ2-6, is AAGVIQSPRHLIKEKRETATLKCYPIPRHDTVYWYQQGPGQDPQFLISFYEKMQSDKGSIPDRFSAQQFSDYHSELNMSSLELGDSALYFCASSHEGTGANVLTFGAGSRLTVL.

This clonotype was found many times. This chain uses TRBV6-1 with TRBJ2-5; possibly TRBD1 for D (5 bases). V lost 1 base and J lost 3, with 9 bases in between. Germline loops: CDR1 MNHNS, CDR2 SASEGT. The CDR3 totals 14 residues. CDR3 sequence: CASSEGGREETQYF. The CDR3 DNA is TGTGCCAGCAGTGAAGGTGGCAGGGAAGAGACCCAGTACTTC.

The chain is built from TRBV5-1 and TRBJ1-2; D gene unclear. Trimming took off 3 bases at V and 6 bases at J, with 9 bases between the two ends. Germline V CDR1 and CDR2: SGHRS, YFSETQ. There are 12 residues in the CDR3. The DNA of the CDR3 is TGCGCCAGCAGCTCACAGCGTGATGGCTACACCTTC. This gives the protein CASSSQRDGYTF.

This clonotype was observed at least ten times. The chain combines TRBV27 with TRBJ2-2, with D perhaps assigned TRBD1 or TRBD2 (5 bases each). Trimming left V 4 bases short and J 5 bases short, with 17 bases between. The CDR3 has 16 amino acids. Germline loops: CDR1 MNHEY, CDR2 SMNVEV (reference sequence). In nucleotides, the CDR3 is TGTGCCAGCAGTTATACGAGGCTAGCAGGGACCGGGGAGCTGTTTTTT. It codes for CASSYTRLAGTGELFF.

V usage is TRBV7-2 and J usage is TRBJ2-7; D is undetermined. The CDR3 extends over 12 amino acids. CDR1 is SGHTA, CDR2 FQGNSA, per germline. V lost 2 bases, J lost 6 bases, and 8 bases lay in between. CDR3 sequence (DNA): TGTGCCAGCAGCTTAAGGCCCGCCGAGCAGTACGTC. It translates to CASSLRPAEQYV.

This clonotype was observed a few times. J is TRBJ2-5 and V is TRBV2; 7 bases map to TRBD1. Germline V gene sequence: CDR1 SNHLY, CDR2 FYNNEI. This CDR3 has 13 amino acids. Trimming took 8 bases from V and 1 from J; bases not matched to a gene: 4. CDR3 sequence reads: CASRTGVQETQYF. In DNA, the CDR3 is TGTGCCAGCCGTACAGGGGTCCAAGAGACCCAGTACTTC. The full variable domain, completed using reference TRBV2 and TRBJ2-5, is EPEVTQTPSHQVTQMGQEVILRCVPISNHLYFYWYRQILGQKVEFLVSFYNNEISEKSEIFDDQFSVERPDGSNFTLKIRSTKLEDSAMYFCASRTGVQETQYFGPGTRLLVL.